This is a list of T cell receptor beta chains from one sample in a study of blood T cell repertoires in COVID-19. Sequencing was performed with immunoSEQ multiplex PCR; in TCRdb, only in-frame clones are kept and a portion is missing. The data show about 56,000 clones, 72% seen once. The specimen sequenced was peripheral blood. The source of these receptors is a woman between 65 and 79 years old with COVID-19, enrolled during active disease. The CDR3 runs from the conserved cysteine through the conserved F or W. A D gene is named only where the DNA matches it firmly. Expanded clones are given a class, and other clones once, few, many or no size at all.

12 | NA | TRBJ2-3 | NA | TRBV5-6 | CASRSFTDTQYF | TGTGCCAGCCGTTCCTTCACAGATACGCAGTATTTT
14 | NA | TRBJ1-1 | few | TRBV29-1 | CSVESGGANTEAFF | TGCAGCGTTGAATCGGGGGGCGCGAACACTGAAGCTTTCTTT
15 | TRBD2 | TRBJ2-5 | NA | TRBV7-2 | CASSTQTSGEETQYF | TGTGCCAGCAGCACCCAGACTAGCGGTGAAGAGACCCAGTACTTC
13 | NA | TRBJ1-2 | few | TRBV28 | CASSSAPVYGYTF | TGTGCCAGCAGTTCCGCCCCAGTTTATGGCTACACCTTC
15 | NA | TRBJ1-4 | NA | TRBV3-1/TRBV3-2 | CASRKIGQSNEKLFF | TGTGCCAGCAGGAAGATTGGGCAGAGCAATGAAAAACTGTTTTTT
13 | TRBD1 | TRBJ1-2 | NA | TRBV19 | CASSADRRYGYTF | TGTGCCAGTAGTGCGGACAGGCGCTATGGCTACACCTTC
16 | TRBD1 | TRBJ1-1 | few | TRBV13 | CASSLGLTGGGTEAFF | TGTGCCAGCAGCTTAGGTTTAACAGGGGGAGGCACTGAAGCTTTCTTT
15 | NA | TRBJ1-3 | NA | TRBV7-2 | CASSRPGVERNTIYF | TGTGCCAGCAGCAGACCCGGGGTGGAACGAAACACCATATATTTT
16 | NA | TRBJ2-2 | NA | TRBV5-1 | CASSFESGVNTGELFF | TGCGCCAGCAGCTTCGAATCGGGGGTGAACACCGGGGAGCTGTTTTTT
14 | TRBD1 | TRBJ2-7 | NA | TRBV5-1 | CASSYDRGPYEQYF | TGCGCCAGCAGCTACGACAGGGGGCCCTACGAGCAGTACTTC
13 | NA | TRBJ2-5 | NA | TRBV7-2 | CASSRVDQETQYF | TGTGCCAGCAGCCGGGTAGACCAAGAGACCCAGTACTTC
14 | TRBD2 | TRBJ2-1 | NA | TRBV2 | CASSRTSGSNEQFF | TGTGCCAGCAGTAGGACTAGCGGGAGTAATGAGCAGTTCTTC
12 | NA | TRBJ2-1 | NA | TRBV10-3 | CAISGTYNEQFF | TGTGCCATCAGTGGGACTTACAATGAGCAGTTCTTC
15 | NA | TRBJ1-5 | few | TRBV7-9 | CASSLDGEGNQPQHF | TGTGCCAGCAGCTTGGACGGGGAGGGCAATCAGCCCCAGCATTTT
14 | NA | TRBJ1-2 | NA | TRBV7-8 | CASTTAGTHSGYTF | TGTGCCAGCACCACGGCGGGCACTCATTCTGGCTACACCTTC
14 | NA | TRBJ2-5 | NA | TRBV7-8 | CASSLVEGAETQYF | TGTGCCAGCAGCTTAGTGGAGGGAGCAGAGACCCAGTACTTC
14 | NA | TRBJ1-5 | once | TRBV19 | CASSIRYSNQPQHF | TGTGCCAGTAGTATCAGATATAGCAATCAGCCCCAGCATTTT
14 | NA | TRBJ1-1 | NA | TRBV19 | CASSINQANTEAFF | TGTGCCAGTAGTATCAATCAGGCCAACACTGAAGCTTTCTTT
13 | NA | TRBJ1-3 | NA | TRBV11-1 | CASSHSGGNTIYF | TGTGCCAGCAGCCACAGCGGAGGAAACACCATATATTTT
12 | NA | TRBJ1-2 | NA | TRBV3-1/TRBV3-2 | CASSQAGYGYTF | TGTGCCAGCAGCCAAGCGGGATACGGCTACACCTTC
11 | NA | TRBJ2-5 | NA | TRBV20-1 | CSATGEKTQYF | TGCAGTGCTACAGGGGAAAAGACCCAGTACTTC
17 | TRBD1 | TRBJ1-1 | NA | TRBV4-1 | CASSPRGPGTGNTEAFF | TGCGCCAGCAGCCCAAGAGGGCCCGGGACAGGGAACACTGAAGCTTTCTTT
13 | NA | TRBJ1-2 | NA | TRBV29-1 | CSVDSENNYGYTF | TGCAGCGTTGACAGCGAGAATAACTATGGCTACACCTTC
15 | TRBD2 | TRBJ2-1 | NA | TRBV7-2 | CASSLASSGYNEQFF | TGTGCCAGCAGCTTAGCGTCTAGCGGTTACAATGAGCAGTTCTTC
13 | TRBD1 | TRBJ1-2 | once | TRBV4-1 | CASSQTGVGGYTF | TGCGCCAGCAGCCAGACAGGGGTGGGTGGCTACACCTTC
14 | TRBD1 | TRBJ1-2 | NA | TRBV7-9 | CASSTEERGRGYTF | TGTGCCAGCAGCACGGAAGAGAGGGGGCGCGGCTACACCTTC
14 | NA | TRBJ1-6 | few | TRBV7-3 | CASSPTGYNSPLHF | TGTGCCAGCAGCCCTACAGGGTATAATTCACCCCTCCACTTT
14 | NA | TRBJ2-1 | few | TRBV19 | CASSIGGDHNEQFF | TGTGCCAGTAGTATTGGGGGCGACCACAATGAGCAGTTCTTC
18 | TRBD2 | TRBJ2-6 | NA | TRBV7-2 | CASSLVAGHHSGANVLTF | TGTGCCAGCAGCTTAGTAGCGGGCCACCACTCTGGGGCCAACGTCCTGACTTTC
15 | TRBD1 | TRBJ2-7 | NA | TRBV3-1/TRBV3-2 | CASSPGQGGFYEQYF | TGTGCCAGCAGCCCAGGACAGGGGGGCTTCTACGAGCAGTACTTC
17 | TRBD2 | TRBJ2-3 | NA | TRBV27 | CASSPLRVAGGKDTQYF | TGTGCCAGCAGTCCATTAAGAGTAGCGGGAGGTAAAGATACGCAGTATTTT
17 | TRBD2 | TRBJ2-2 | NA | TRBV7-2 | CASSPSLLAGGSGELFF | TGTGCCAGCAGCCCTTCTTTACTAGCGGGGGGTTCGGGGGAGCTGTTTTTT
17 | NA | TRBJ1-2 | NA | TRBV19 | CASSMRQGRGTNYGYTF | TGTGCCAGTAGTATGCGGCAGGGTAGGGGAACTAACTATGGCTACACCTTC
16 | NA | TRBJ2-6 | NA | TRBV5-6 | CASSLWFPGGANVLTF | TGTGCCAGCAGCTTGTGGTTCCCGGGGGGGGCCAACGTCCTGACTTTC
15 | NA | TRBJ1-2 | NA | TRBV9 | CASSPDPDSLYGYTF | TGTGCCAGCAGCCCGGATCCCGACAGCCTCTATGGCTACACCTTC
11 | NA | TRBJ1-4 | NA | TRBV27 | CASTGGEKLFF | TGTGCCAGCACGGGTGGTGAAAAACTGTTTTTT
18 | TRBD2 | TRBJ2-1 | NA | TRBV13 | CASSPSPLAGGPNNEQFF | TGTGCCAGCAGCCCCTCGCCACTAGCGGGGGGGCCCAACAATGAGCAGTTCTTC
16 | TRBD2 | TRBJ2-1 | NA | TRBV7-8 | CASSLVGPGLADEQFF | TGTGCCAGCAGCTTAGTGGGTCCGGGACTAGCGGACGAGCAGTTCTTC
13 | NA | TRBJ1-2 | NA | TRBV24-1 | CATSDYNSYGYTF | TGTGCCACCAGTGATTACAACAGCTATGGCTACACCTTC
14 | NA | TRBJ1-4 | once | TRBV21-1 | CASSKETVNEKLFF | TGTGCCAGCAGCAAAGAGACAGTCAATGAAAAACTGTTTTTT
15 | TRBD1 | TRBJ2-3 | NA | TRBV9 | CASSVEGASTDTQYF | TGTGCCAGCAGCGTAGAGGGGGCAAGCACAGATACGCAGTATTTT
14 | NA | TRBJ1-1 | many | TRBV6-4 | CASSAAPGNTEAFF | TGTGCCAGCAGTGCCGCCCCAGGGAACACTGAAGCTTTCTTT
16 | TRBD2 | TRBJ2-1 | NA | TRBV5-1 | CASRLVSGRAGNEQFF | TGCGCCAGCAGGTTAGTTAGCGGGAGGGCCGGCAATGAGCAGTTCTTC
14 | NA | TRBJ1-2 | NA | TRBV2 | CASSEAWPTAFYTF | TGTGCCAGCAGTGAAGCTTGGCCGACAGCTTTCTACACCTTC
15 | NA | TRBJ1-6 | NA | TRBV7-9 | CASSSGGGGNSPLHF | TGTGCCAGCAGCTCAGGCGGGGGAGGTAATTCACCCCTCCACTTT
15 | NA | TRBJ2-1 | NA | TRBV6-5 | CASSYVGPPYNEQFF | TGTGCCAGCAGTTACGTGGGGCCCCCCTACAATGAGCAGTTCTTC
13 | TRBD1 | TRBJ1-1 | once | TRBV15 | CATKTGPNTEAFF | TGTGCCACCAAGACAGGGCCGAACACTGAAGCTTTCTTT
15 | TRBD1 | TRBJ1-2 | NA | TRBV7-2 | CASSFRTGKNYGYTF | TGTGCCAGCAGCTTCAGGACAGGGAAGAACTATGGCTACACCTTC